The T cell receptor beta chain under discussion was sequenced for a study of CD8+CD57+ T cells in acquired aplastic anemia. In the study overall: Mean DNA quantity obtained from sorted CD4+ and CD8+ cells was about 3.2 ug. Healthy donors gave 11 million or so reads on average for CD4+ cells.

The CDR3 totals 16 residues. Germline V CDR1 and CDR2: KGHDR, SFDVKD. Trimming took 2 bases from V and 1 from J, leaving 13 bases between them. CDR3 and TCR beta VDJ profiling relied on a genomic DNA template. A single record per CDR3 protein comes from TCRdb applying MiXCR to the reads. Counted here are roughly 170,000 distinct CDR3 sequences, about 60% occurring once; the ten biggest clones make up 45% to 50%. This clonotype has a handful of counts. The sequencing sample was made of sorted CD4+, CD8+, or CD8+CD57+ T cells (not recorded which) from PBMCs. J is TRBJ2-5 and V is TRBV24-1, with D tentatively TRBD1 (6 bases). The origin of this receptor is a human donor in good health. Written as DNA, the CDR3 is TGTGCCACCAGTGATTCCACAGGGTTCACCCAAGAGACCCAGTACTTC. Translated, it gives CATSDSTGFTQETQYF.